These 20 T cell receptor beta chains came from one sample sequenced in a study of radiotherapy plus CTLA-4 blockade in lung cancer. The table came from immunoSEQ multiplex PCR; TCRdb's copy has only in-frame clones and leaves some out. The table lists 90,000 or so clones, about 83% of them singletons. Specimen: peripheral blood, collected from a patient treated with radiotherapy plus ipilimumab. These receptors were collected from a human donor with non-small cell lung cancer who had stable disease on radiotherapy plus ipilimumab.

This clone was counted a few times. V usage is TRBV6-5 and J usage is TRBJ2-2; 7 bases align to TRBD1. Germline-derived CDR1 and CDR2 are MNHEY and SVGAGI. The CDR3 is 15 residues long. The ends lost 6 bases at V and 1 base at J; junction bases unmatched: 5. The CDR3 DNA sequence: TGTGCCAGCAGGCCCCCAGGGGGGAACACCGGGGAGCTGTTTTTT. This translates into CASRPPGGNTGELFF.

This clone was recorded a few times. The chain links TRBV28 to TRBJ2-1; D could derive from TRBD1 or TRBD2 (6 bases each). The V and J ends lost 7 bases and 3 bases respectively, with 13 bases between them. Germline V lookup: CDR1 MDHEN, CDR2 SYDVKM. The CDR3 has 14 residues. The DNA for the CDR3 is TGTGCCAGCATGGGGGGCGCGGACTACAATGAGCAGTTCTTC. Encoded protein: CASMGGADYNEQFF. Based on the CDR3 plus reference TRBV28 and TRBJ2-1, the full variable domain is DVKVTQSSRYLVKRTGEKVFLECVQDMDHENMFWYRQDPGLGLRLIYFSYDVKMKEKGDIPEGYSVSREKKERFSLILESASTNQTSMYLCASMGGADYNEQFFGPGTRLTVL.

This clone came up a few times. This rearrangement joins TRBV7-8 to TRBJ1-2; D is ambiguous. This CDR3 comprises 16 residues. V dropped 1 base and J dropped 0 bases, with 12 bases sitting between them. CDR1 and CDR2 from the germline V gene are SGHVS and FQNEAQ. The CDR3: CASSLGPQRPNYGYTF. The DNA of the CDR3 is TGTGCCAGCAGCTTAGGTCCCCAGCGACCTAACTATGGCTACACCTTC.

This clone was seen more than once but under ten times. The gene calls are TRBV9 and TRBJ2-1; 7 bases are shared with TRBD2. The V gene's germline CDR1 is SGDLS and CDR2 YYNGEE. With 3 bases clipped from V and 7 bases from J, the junction kept 16 bases outside the gene matches. This CDR3 is 17 amino acids long. The DNA for the CDR3 is TGTGCCAGCAGCGCCGGGGTGGGTGCGCGGGAGTATAATGAGCAGTTCTTC. Translating it yields CASSAGVGAREYNEQFF.

For the CDR3, the DNA is TGTGCCAGCAGCTTCCTAGCGGGAGGGCCTAGCGAGCAGTACTTC. It codes for CASSFLAGGPSEQYF. The chain carries TRBV13 and TRBJ2-7; 12 bases map to TRBD2. In germline, CDR1 is PRHDT, CDR2 FYEKMQ (reference sequence). V lost 3 bases to trimming and J lost 6 bases; unmatched junction nucleotides: 6. The CDR3 totals 15 residues. The complete variable domain, with remaining parts taken from reference TRBV13 and TRBJ2-7, reads AAGVIQSPRHLIKEKRETATLKCYPIPRHDTVYWYQQGPGQDPQFLISFYEKMQSDKGSIPDRFSAQQFSDYHSELNMSSLELGDSALYFCASSFLAGGPSEQYFGPGTRLTVT.

The chain couples TRBV11-3 to TRBJ2-1; 10 bases agree with TRBD1. Trimming cost V 5 bases and J 7 bases; bases outside gene matches: 14. This CDR3 is built from 17 residues. Germline V gene lookup returns CDR1 SGHNT and CDR2 YENEEA. CDR3 residues: CASSPGSGDRGFNEQFF. In DNA form, the CDR3 reads TGTGCCAGCAGCCCGGGGTCGGGGGACAGGGGCTTTAATGAGCAGTTCTTC.

The chain couples TRBV5-5 to TRBJ2-5, with 11 bases lining up with TRBD2. The ends lost 2 bases at V and 4 bases at J; junction bases unmatched: 4. This CDR3 spans 15 amino acids. Germline V gene sequence: CDR1 SGHKS, CDR2 YYEKEE (reference sequence). DNA of the CDR3: TGTGCCAGCAGCTTCGCTCTAGCGGGAGGAGAGACCCAGTACTTC. It is translated as CASSFALAGGETQYF. Drawing the rest from reference TRBV5-5 and TRBJ2-5, the complete variable domain is DAGVTQSPTHLIKTRGQQVTLRCSPISGHKSVSWYQQVLGQGPQFIFQYYEKEERGRGNFPDRFSARQFPNYSSELNVNALLLGDSALYLCASSFALAGGETQYFGPGTRLLVL.

This clone was observed a single time. The rearrangement joins TRBV27 to TRBJ2-4, with 10 bases aligning to TRBD2. J was trimmed by 1 base and V by 7 bases; bases with no gene match: 19. The germline CDR1 and CDR2 sequences are MNHEY and SMNVEV (reference sequence). This CDR3 spans 20 amino acids. The DNA of the CDR3 is TGTGCCAGCAAGGCGTCTTGGGGTCTAGCGGGAGTAAGGGCCAAAAACATTCAGTACTTC. This encodes CASKASWGLAGVRAKNIQYF.

This clone has a single count. The chain is built from TRBV30 and TRBJ2-3; 11 bases align to TRBD1. The CDR3 has 16 amino acids. Per germline, CDR1 GTSNPN and CDR2 SVGIG (reference sequence). V dropped 2 bases and J dropped 5; count of bases not matched to a gene: 9. The CDR3 nucleotides read TGTGCCTGGAGTCCCCGGGACAGGGGGTTGAGAGATACGCAGTATTTT. Protein: CAWSPRDRGLRDTQYF.

This clone was seen more than once but under ten times. The chain has TRBV6-1 and TRBJ2-1; 9 bases are shared with TRBD2. CDR1 is MNHNS, CDR2 SASEGT, per germline. V shed 7 bases and J 8 bases; nucleotides not matched to a gene: 6. This CDR3 region has 13 residues. The CDR3, as DNA: TGTGCCAGCATAGATAGCGGGAGCCATGAGCAGTTCTTC. Translating gives CASIDSGSHEQFF.

The rearrangement joins TRBV5-1 to TRBJ2-3, with 9 bases lining up with TRBD2. Germline lookup yields CDR1 SGHRS and CDR2 YFSETQ. The CDR3 consists of 14 residues. The V and J ends lost 4 bases and 2 bases, in that order; junction bases with no gene match: 2. CDR3 protein: CASSQGLATDTQYF. The CDR3 DNA is TGCGCCAGCAGCCAGGGACTAGCCACAGATACGCAGTATTTT.

The DNA for the CDR3 is TGTGCCAGTAGTACGGGGTCGGGCACAGATACGCAGTATTTT. It codes for CASSTGSGTDTQYF. The rearrangement joins TRBV19 to TRBJ2-3, with D maybe TRBD2 (5 bases). The V gene's germline CDR1 is LNHDA and CDR2 SQIVND (reference sequence). Trimming shortened V by 4 bases and J by 1 base, and 9 bases separated the two germline ends. The CDR3 is 14 amino acids.

This chain connects TRBV19 to TRBJ2-2; 9 positions match TRBD1. The CDR3 runs 13 residues. The V gene's germline CDR1 is LNHDA and CDR2 SQIVND (reference sequence). The trim removed 6 bases at V and 4 bases at J, leaving 0 bases unmatched. CDR3 region: CASRTGGTGELFF. The CDR3 region has the DNA TGTGCCAGTAGGACAGGGGGCACCGGGGAGCTGTTTTTT. The whole variable domain, remainder taken from reference TRBV19 and TRBJ2-2, is DGGITQSPKYLFRKEGQNVTLSCEQNLNHDAMYWYRQDPGQGLRLIYYSQIVNDFQKGDIAEGYSVSREKKESFPLTVTSAQKNPTAFYLCASRTGGTGELFFGEGSRLTVL.

With regard to this clone: The junction departs from the called germline gene at one end, perhaps through a read error. The rearrangement links TRBV19 to TRBJ1-2; weak D call: TRBD1 (5 bases). CDR1 and CDR2 (germline): LNHDA, SQIVND (reference sequence). The CDR3 sequence is 15 residues long. The CDR3 spells CVSSISGSGYDGYTF. The CDR3 region has the DNA TGTGTCAGTAGTATCTCAGGGTCGGGGTATGATGGCTACACCTTC.

This sequence joins TRBV6-5 and TRBJ2-5, with 9 bases fitting TRBD1. Gene TRBJ2-7 matches the end of the DNA better, so the J call may be wrong. From germline, CDR1 is MNHEY and CDR2 SVGAGI. CDR3 length equals 15 residues. CDR3 sequence (DNA): TGTGCCAGCAGTAAGCTACAGGGGGCTTACCACGAGCAGTACTTC. It specifies CASSKLQGAYHEQYF.

The V call is TRBV10-3, the J call TRBJ1-1, with a tentative D call TRBD1 (6 bases). Germline V CDR1 and CDR2: ENHRY, SYGVKD. V was cut by 10 bases and J by 1 base, with 13 bases left in between. This CDR3 spans 13 amino acids. The CDR3 protein is CATEGGANTEAFF. The CDR3 DNA reads as TGTGCCACCGAGGGGGGGGCGAACACTGAAGCTTTCTTT.

The chain links TRBV9 to TRBJ1-4, with D possibly TRBD1 on 5 matching bases. The ends were cut back, 2 bases at V and 7 bases at J, with 12 bases in the middle. The CDR3 loop spans 14 amino acids. Germline V gene sequence: CDR1 SGDLS, CDR2 YYNGEE. Here the CDR3 DNA reads TGTGCCAGCAGCGTGGGGGGACGGGGTGAAAAACTGTTTTTT. Its protein product is CASSVGGRGEKLFF.

The chain carries TRBV9 and TRBJ2-3; 7 positions agree with TRBD2. The ends lost 2 bases at V and 1 base at J; junction bases unmatched: 7. The germline V gene has CDR1 SGDLS and CDR2 YYNGEE. There are 16 residues in the CDR3. CDR3 loop: CASSVGAGSGTDTQYF. In nucleotides, the CDR3 is TGTGCCAGCAGCGTGGGAGCGGGAAGTGGCACAGATACGCAGTATTTT.

This chain links TRBV30 with TRBJ2-3; D tentatively fits TRBD1 or TRBD2 (6 bases each). The CDR3 sequence is 15 residues long. Trimming took 1 base from V and 2 from J, leaving 13 bases between them. CDR1 GTSNPN and CDR2 SVGIG come from the germline V gene (reference sequence). The CDR3, as DNA: TGTGCCTGGAGTGGTCTAGGGGGGACCACAGATACGCAGTATTTT. This codes for CAWSGLGGTTDTQYF.

The chain is built from TRBV9 and TRBJ2-3; 10 bases agree with TRBD2. J gave up 4 bases and V 0 bases, and 5 bases lay outside the gene matches. Looked up from germline, CDR1 is SGDLS and CDR2 is YYNGEE. The length of the CDR3 is 16 residues. CDR3 sequence (DNA): TGTGCCAGCAGCGTAGGGTCTAGCGGGGGCTCAGATACGCAGTATTTT. Translation gives CASSVGSSGGSDTQYF.